The 26 T cell receptor beta chains given below trace back to one sample, sequenced in a study of shared clonotypes between healthy human individuals. Here immunoSEQ multiplex PCR was the method, and the copy in TCRdb shows in-frame clones only, minus some. The sample yields over a million clones, under 80% seen once. Sequenced sample: memory CD4+ T cells sorted from blood. Subset noted: CD45RA-negative fraction. The receptors stem from a young man in good health.

The chain is built from TRBV27 and TRBJ2-3; D possibly corresponds to TRBD1 (6 bases). The length of the CDR3 is 15 residues. Germline V gene lookup returns CDR1 MNHEY and CDR2 SMNVEV (reference sequence). Trimming removed 2 bases from V and 5 bases from J, with 14 bases in between. CDR3 nucleotide sequence: TGTGCCAGCAGTTTAGCCCTAACACAGGGAGATACGCAGTATTTT. It is translated as CASSLALTQGDTQYF.

The chain employs TRBV9 and TRBJ2-2, with unresolved D. The germline gives CDR1 SGDLS, CDR2 YYNGEE. This CDR3 contains 13 residues. Trimming took 4 bases from V and 4 from J, leaving 8 bases between them. The CDR3 loop is CASSQISTGELFF. Here the CDR3 DNA reads TGTGCCAGCAGCCAAATAAGCACCGGGGAGCTGTTTTTT.

CDR3 protein: CASSLGPSTSSNEKLFF. Here the CDR3 DNA reads TGCGCCAGCAGCTTGGGTCCGAGCACGTCATCTAATGAAAAACTGTTTTTT. The chain recombines TRBV5-1 with TRBJ1-4, with D uncertain. V lost 0 bases to trimming and J lost 3 bases, with 15 bases between them. The CDR3 extends over 17 amino acids. CDR1 and CDR2 from the germline V gene are SGHRS and YFSETQ.

The chain uses TRBV5-5 and TRBJ2-7, with TRBD1 matching over 8 bases. Trimming took 4 bases from V and 0 from J; bases not matched to a gene: 9. CDR3 size: 16 residues. CDR1 and CDR2 (germline): SGHKS, YYEKEE (reference sequence). The CDR3 sequence is CASSKGGQALSYEQYF. DNA for the CDR3: TGTGCCAGCAGCAAGGGGGGACAGGCCCTCTCCTACGAGCAGTACTTC.

This clone showed up just once. V and J are TRBV6-1 and TRBJ2-7; 10 bases agree with TRBD1. CDR3 length equals 14 residues. Trimming cost V 10 bases and J 5 bases; bases outside gene matches: 11. The germline V gene has CDR1 MNHNS and CDR2 SASEGT. CDR3 sequence (DNA): TGTGCCACGTTAGACAGGGGGCGCGGAGACGAGCAGTACTTC. Its translation is CATLDRGRGDEQYF.

The V gene is TRBV5-1, the J gene TRBJ1-5; D may be TRBD1 (6 bases). Germline lookup yields CDR1 SGHRS and CDR2 YFSETQ. This CDR3 region has 15 residues. The ends were cut back, 0 bases at V and 3 bases at J, with 10 bases in the middle. The CDR3 protein is CASSLEGDNNQPQHF. In nucleotides, the CDR3 is TGCGCCAGCAGCTTGGAGGGGGACAACAATCAGCCCCAGCATTTT.

The rearrangement links TRBV6-5 to TRBJ2-7; the D call may be TRBD1 or TRBD2 (6 bases each). This CDR3 is built from 14 residues. Germline CDR1 and CDR2: MNHEY and SVGAGI. V lost 2 bases to trimming and J lost 4 bases, with 12 bases between them. The CDR3, as DNA: TGTGCCAGCAGTTACGGGGGCGGGGAGTACGAGCAGTACTTC. The encoded protein is CASSYGGGEYEQYF.

The J gene is TRBJ1-1, the V gene TRBV2; D not certain. Germline V lookup: CDR1 SNHLY, CDR2 FYNNEI. Deletions cut 2 bases from V and 4 bases from J, with 14 bases between. This CDR3 spans 15 amino acids. The CDR3 DNA follows: TGTGCCAGCAGTGAAAGGCCCCCCCTTGGCACTGAAGCTTTCTTT. Its translation is CASSERPPLGTEAFF.

The CDR3 DNA is TGTGCCGGGCTTCCGGCAGGTTTAGAAGAGACCCAGTACTTC. As protein: CAGLPAGLEETQYF. V and J are TRBV27 and TRBJ2-5; no definite D call. The CDR3 extends over 14 amino acids. Trimming stripped 11 bases from V and 3 bases from J, with 19 bases between. Looked up from germline, CDR1 is MNHEY and CDR2 is SMNVEV (reference sequence).

This clone showed up many times. The chain combines TRBV27 with TRBJ2-6; tentatively, D is TRBD1 (5 bases). The germline V and J ends were trimmed by 5 bases and 0 bases, with 20 bases remaining between them. The CDR3 is 19 amino acids. Germline CDR1 MNHEY, CDR2 SMNVEV (reference sequence). CDR3 nucleotide sequence: TGTGCCAGCAGTCCACAACCAAGGGGCCTAATCTCTGGGGCCAACGTCCTGACTTTC. Translating it yields CASSPQPRGLISGANVLTF.

There are many counts of this clone. The chain employs TRBV10-2 and TRBJ2-7; TRBD1 agrees at 8 bases. This CDR3 is built from 16 residues. V lost 2 bases and J lost 0; bases outside the gene matches: 6. Germline-derived CDR1 and CDR2 are WSHSY and SAAADI. The CDR3 DNA sequence: TGCGCCAGCAGTGAGCCCGGACAGGGAGGCTCCTACGAGCAGTACTTC. Protein: CASSEPGQGGSYEQYF.

The chain recombines TRBV6-1 with TRBJ2-1; TRBD1 or TRBD2 may be the D gene (6 bases each). V was trimmed by 2 bases and J by 8 bases, leaving 19 bases between them. The V gene's germline CDR1 is MNHNS and CDR2 SASEGT. The CDR3 runs 16 residues. CDR3 in amino acids: CASSENGGTSWDEQFF. The CDR3 DNA follows: TGTGCCAGCAGTGAAAACGGGGGCACGTCGTGGGATGAGCAGTTCTTC.

The chain is built from TRBV9 and TRBJ2-5; 8 positions agree with TRBD2. Germline loops: CDR1 SGDLS, CDR2 YYNGEE. With V trimmed by 2 bases and J by 1 base, 1 base remained unmatched. The CDR3 spans 14 residues. This CDR3 reads CASSVTSGQETQYF. The CDR3 DNA is TGTGCCAGCAGCGTTACTAGCGGCCAAGAGACCCAGTACTTC. Looking up the rest from reference TRBV9 and TRBJ2-5 gives the full variable domain: DSGVTQTPKHLITATGQRVTLRCSPRSGDLSVYWYQQSLDQGLQFLIQYYNGEERAKGNILERFSAQQFPDLHSELNLSSLELGDSALYFCASSVTSGQETQYFGPGTRLLVL.

The rearrangement joins TRBV18 to TRBJ1-2, with a possible D match to TRBD1 (5 bases). The germline gives CDR1 KGHSH, CDR2 LQKENI. The CDR3 sequence is 14 residues long. V dropped 6 bases and J dropped 8 bases, with 19 bases sitting between them. CDR3 sequence (DNA): TGTGCCAGCTCGCCGGGAACGGGGGGTAACGGCTACACCTTC. It encodes CASSPGTGGNGYTF.

This chain joins TRBV6-1 and TRBJ2-7; 8 bases are shared with TRBD1. Germline trimming cut 4 bases from V and 0 bases from J; bases unmatched to any gene: 5. The germline CDR1 and CDR2 sequences are MNHNS and SASEGT. This CDR3 is built from 15 residues. The CDR3 sequence is CASSAQGGPSYEQYF. The CDR3 coding sequence is TGTGCCAGCAGTGCACAGGGGGGTCCCTCCTACGAGCAGTACTTC.

V usage is TRBV11-2 and J usage is TRBJ1-3, with TRBD1 as a possible D gene (6 bases). Germline V CDR1 and CDR2: SGHAT, FQNNGV. CDR3 length: 16 residues. Trimming took off 2 bases at V and 4 bases at J, with 15 bases between the two ends. DNA for the CDR3: TGTGCCAGCAGCTTATCGTTGGGGGGCAGCGGAAACACCATATATTTT. Protein: CASSLSLGGSGNTIYF.

V gene TRBV28 combines with J gene TRBJ1-3, with TRBD1 matching 9 bases. The CDR3 extends over 17 amino acids. The germline V gene encodes CDR1 MDHEN and CDR2 SYDVKM. The V gene end was trimmed by 4 bases and the J gene end by 1 base; junction bases not matched to a gene: 8. In nucleotides, the CDR3 is TGTGCCAGCAGTTCCGGACAGGGGACCGTATCTGGAAACACCATATATTTT. Translating it yields CASSSGQGTVSGNTIYF.

The chain combines TRBV5-4 with TRBJ2-6; 7 bases agree with TRBD2. Trimming cost V 3 bases and J 2 bases; bases outside gene matches: 2. CDR3 length: 15 amino acids. Germline-derived CDR1 and CDR2 are SGHNT and YYREEE (reference sequence). The CDR3 region is CASSYGGAGANVLTF. The CDR3 region has the DNA TGTGCCAGCAGCTATGGGGGGGCTGGGGCCAACGTCCTGACTTTC. The full variable domain, with the rest looked up from reference TRBV5-4 and TRBJ2-6, is ETGVTQSPTHLIKTRGQQVTLRCSSQSGHNTVSWYQQALGQGPQFIFQYYREEENGRGNFPPRFSGLQFPNYSSELNVNALELDDSALYLCASSYGGAGANVLTFGAGSRLTVL.

This clone was picked up a small number of times. The chain recombines TRBV19 with TRBJ1-1, with D tentatively TRBD1 (5 bases). Trimming stripped 1 base from V and 1 base from J, with 10 bases between. The CDR3 covers 15 residues. The germline gives CDR1 LNHDA, CDR2 SQIVND (reference sequence). CDR3 coding DNA: TGTGCCAGTAGTATAGCGGCAGGGAAGAACACTGAAGCTTTCTTT. As protein: CASSIAAGKNTEAFF.

V gene TRBV7-9 combines with J gene TRBJ2-2; no reliable D call. This CDR3 has 18 amino acids. The V end was cut by 1 base, the J end by 0 bases, with 15 bases between. Looked up from germline, CDR1 is SEHNR and CDR2 is FQNEAQ (reference sequence). The CDR3 DNA sequence: TGTGCCAGCAGCTTAGGTATGGTCCGTATCGCGAACACCGGGGAGCTGTTTTTT. Amino acids: CASSLGMVRIANTGELFF.

The chain combines TRBV5-1 with TRBJ2-3; the D is unclear. Between the trimmed V and J ends, which lost 0 bases and 10 bases, there was a span of 9 bases. Germline CDR1 reads SGHRS; CDR2 reads YFSETQ. CDR3 size: 12 residues. The CDR3: CASSLEGSAQYF. The CDR3 DNA follows: TGCGCCAGCAGCTTGGAAGGGTCTGCGCAGTATTTT.

The J gene is TRBJ2-3, the V gene TRBV4-3; D uncertain. V dropped 0 bases and J dropped 6 bases, with 7 bases sitting between them. This CDR3 comprises 13 residues. Per germline, CDR1 LGHNA and CDR2 YSLEER. In nucleotides, the CDR3 is TGCGCCAGCAGCCAAGAGAGACGGGATACGCAGTATTTT. This gives the protein CASSQERRDTQYF.

This chain connects TRBV16 to TRBJ1-1, with unresolved D. The CDR3 extends over 16 amino acids. Germline-derived CDR1 and CDR2 are KGHSY and FQNENV. Trimming removed 0 bases at V and 1 base at J, with 12 bases between. DNA of the CDR3: TGTGCCAGCAGCCAATCCGAGAGGTCGCCGAACACTGAAGCTTTCTTT. As protein: CASSQSERSPNTEAFF.

The V call is TRBV7-2, the J call TRBJ1-2; no clear D. V was shortened by 2 bases and J by 8 bases, with 15 bases between the two germline ends. The CDR3 extends over 14 amino acids. From germline, CDR1 is SGHTA and CDR2 FQGNSA. The CDR3 here is CASSLTELVRGYTF. CDR3 DNA: TGTGCCAGCAGCTTAACGGAGCTGGTACGAGGCTACACCTTC.

The chain uses TRBV6-1 and TRBJ1-4; TRBD1 aligns across 8 bases. Germline V CDR1 and CDR2: MNHNS, SASEGT. The CDR3 has 14 amino acids. Unmatched junction bases numbered 2, after V lost 1 base and J lost 7 bases. In nucleotides, the CDR3 is TGTGCCAGCAGTGAAGTTACAGGGGGTGAAAAACTGTTTTTT. This codes for CASSEVTGGEKLFF.

With regard to this clone: The germline gene is not matched at one end of the junction; a read error may be the cause. The V gene is TRBV19, the J gene TRBJ2-7; TRBD1 agrees at 7 bases. This CDR3 is 13 amino acids long. Germline values: CDR1 LNHDA, CDR2 SQIVND (reference sequence). The CDR3 DNA follows: TGTGCCAGCGCACGGGACAGCACTTACGGGCAGTACTTC. Protein: CASARDSTYGQYF.